This T cell receptor (beta chain) is from a study of blood T cells in healthy people across ages. Next came a second PCR, run for about 7 to 12 cycles, which used a sample-barcoded 5' primer along with a J-beta primer mix. Each sample yielded at least 2.5 million CDR3-containing paired-end reads. TCRdb re-analysed the 5' RACE reads in MiXCR, keeping a single row per CDR3 protein. The sample holds roughly 800,000 distinct CDR3 sequences, 55% to 70% seen once. Germline V gene data show CDR1 as SQVTM and CDR2 as ANQGSEA. The CDR3 contains 11 residues. As concerns this clonotype: Relative to the germline gene, one junction end is altered; a read error may explain this.

The sequenced material came from blood. The chain couples TRBV29-1 to TRBJ2-5; D ambiguous. This clonotype originated in a man aged 30 to 39 in good health. Written as DNA, the CDR3 is TGCGGCGTCAAGTCTCAAGAGACCCAGTACTTC. As protein: CGVKSQETQYF.